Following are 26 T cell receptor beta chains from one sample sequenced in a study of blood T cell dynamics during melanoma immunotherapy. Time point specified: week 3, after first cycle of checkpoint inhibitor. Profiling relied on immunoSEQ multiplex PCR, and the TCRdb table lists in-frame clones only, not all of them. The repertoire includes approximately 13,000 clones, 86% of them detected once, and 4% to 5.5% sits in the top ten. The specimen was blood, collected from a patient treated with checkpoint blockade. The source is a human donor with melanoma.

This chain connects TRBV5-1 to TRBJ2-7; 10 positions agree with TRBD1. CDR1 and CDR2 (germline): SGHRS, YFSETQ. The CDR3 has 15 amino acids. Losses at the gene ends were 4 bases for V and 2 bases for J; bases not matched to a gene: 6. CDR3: CASSPAGTGAYEQYF. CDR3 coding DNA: TGCGCCAGCAGCCCCGCCGGGACAGGGGCCTACGAGCAGTACTTC.

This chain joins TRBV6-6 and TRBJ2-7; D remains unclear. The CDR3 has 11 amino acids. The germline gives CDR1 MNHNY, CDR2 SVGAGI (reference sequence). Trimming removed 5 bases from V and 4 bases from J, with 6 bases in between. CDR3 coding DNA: TGTGCCAGCAGTGAAAATTACGAGCAGTACTTC. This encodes CASSENYEQYF.

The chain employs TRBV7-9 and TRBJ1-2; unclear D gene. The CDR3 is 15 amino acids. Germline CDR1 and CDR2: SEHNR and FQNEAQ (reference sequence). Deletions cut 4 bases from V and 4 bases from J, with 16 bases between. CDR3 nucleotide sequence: TGTGCCAGCAGCTCCTTGACCCTAAAGCCCTATGGCTACACCTTC. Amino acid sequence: CASSSLTLKPYGYTF.

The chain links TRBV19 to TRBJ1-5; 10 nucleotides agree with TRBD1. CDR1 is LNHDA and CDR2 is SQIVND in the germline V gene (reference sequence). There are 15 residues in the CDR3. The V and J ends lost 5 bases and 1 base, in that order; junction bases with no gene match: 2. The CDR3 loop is CASSLGQGSNQPQHF. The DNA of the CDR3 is TGTGCCAGTAGTCTGGGACAGGGGAGCAATCAGCCCCAGCATTTT.

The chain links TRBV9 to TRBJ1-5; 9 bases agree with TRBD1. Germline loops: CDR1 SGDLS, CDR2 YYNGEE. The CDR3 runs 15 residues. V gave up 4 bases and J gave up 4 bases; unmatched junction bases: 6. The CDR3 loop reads CASSNTGGGNQPQHF. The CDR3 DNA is TGTGCCAGCAGCAACACAGGGGGCGGTAATCAGCCCCAGCATTTT.

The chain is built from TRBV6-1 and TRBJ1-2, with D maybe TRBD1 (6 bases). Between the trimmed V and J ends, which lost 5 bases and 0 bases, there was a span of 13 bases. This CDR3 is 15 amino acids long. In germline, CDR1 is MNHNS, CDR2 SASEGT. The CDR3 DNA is TGTGCCAGCAGTCCCGGGACAACAGCTAACTATGGCTACACCTTC. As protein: CASSPGTTANYGYTF.

The CDR3 DNA sequence: TGTGCCAGTAGTAAGGAGGACAGCAGTAACTATGGCTACACCTTC. Protein product: CASSKEDSSNYGYTF. The chain is built from TRBV19 and TRBJ1-2, with D maybe TRBD1 (6 bases). Per germline, CDR1 LNHDA and CDR2 SQIVND (reference sequence). The V and J ends lost 4 bases and 1 base respectively, with 13 bases between them. CDR3 length equals 15 residues.

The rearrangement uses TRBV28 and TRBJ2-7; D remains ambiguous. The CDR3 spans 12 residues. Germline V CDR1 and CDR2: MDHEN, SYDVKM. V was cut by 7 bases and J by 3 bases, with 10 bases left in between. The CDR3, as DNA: TGTGCCAGCAACCCGGGCCTCTACGAGCAGTACTTC. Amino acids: CASNPGLYEQYF.

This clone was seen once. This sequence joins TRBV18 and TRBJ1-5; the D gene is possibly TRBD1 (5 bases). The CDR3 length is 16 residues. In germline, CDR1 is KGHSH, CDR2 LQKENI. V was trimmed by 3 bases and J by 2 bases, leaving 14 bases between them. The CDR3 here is CASSPSGTGGNQPQHF. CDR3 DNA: TGTGCCAGCTCACCTAGCGGGACTGGTGGCAATCAGCCCCAGCATTTT.

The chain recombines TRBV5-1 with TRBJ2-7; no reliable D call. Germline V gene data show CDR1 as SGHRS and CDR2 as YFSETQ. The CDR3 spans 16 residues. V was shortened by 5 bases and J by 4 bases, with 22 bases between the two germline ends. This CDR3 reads CASSSLPDSKSYEQYF. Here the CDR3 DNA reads TGCGCCAGCAGTTCTTTGCCCGATTCGAAAAGTTACGAGCAGTACTTC.

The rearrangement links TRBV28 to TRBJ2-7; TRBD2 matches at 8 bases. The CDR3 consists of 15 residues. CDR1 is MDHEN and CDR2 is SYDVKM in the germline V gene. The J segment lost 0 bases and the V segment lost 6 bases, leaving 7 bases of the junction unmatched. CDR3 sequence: CASRPWSGSSYEQYF. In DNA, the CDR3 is TGTGCCAGCAGGCCCTGGAGCGGGAGCTCCTACGAGCAGTACTTC.

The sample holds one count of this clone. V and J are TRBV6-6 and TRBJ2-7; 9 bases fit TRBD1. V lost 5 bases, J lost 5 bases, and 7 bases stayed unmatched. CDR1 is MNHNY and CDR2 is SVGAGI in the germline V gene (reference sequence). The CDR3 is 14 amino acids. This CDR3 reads CASSRTGESDEQYF. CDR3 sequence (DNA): TGTGCCAGCAGTAGGACAGGGGAGAGCGACGAGCAGTACTTC.

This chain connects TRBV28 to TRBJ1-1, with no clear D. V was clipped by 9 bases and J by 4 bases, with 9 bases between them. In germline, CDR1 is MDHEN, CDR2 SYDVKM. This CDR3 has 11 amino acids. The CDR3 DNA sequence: TGTGCCAGTACAGAAGGCACTGAAGCTTTCTTT. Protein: CASTEGTEAFF.

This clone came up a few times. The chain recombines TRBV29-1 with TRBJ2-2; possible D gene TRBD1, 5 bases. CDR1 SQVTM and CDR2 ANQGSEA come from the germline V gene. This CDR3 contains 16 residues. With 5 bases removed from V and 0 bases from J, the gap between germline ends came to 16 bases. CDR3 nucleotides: TGCAGCGTTTGGGGCGAGACACGATCGAACACCGGGGAGCTGTTTTTT. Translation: CSVWGETRSNTGELFF.

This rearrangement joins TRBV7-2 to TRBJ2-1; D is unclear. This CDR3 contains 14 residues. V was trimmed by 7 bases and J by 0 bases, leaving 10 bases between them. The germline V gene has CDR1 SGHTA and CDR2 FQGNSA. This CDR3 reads CASKLGVSYNEQFF. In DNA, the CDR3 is TGTGCCAGCAAGCTCGGTGTCTCCTACAATGAGCAGTTCTTC.

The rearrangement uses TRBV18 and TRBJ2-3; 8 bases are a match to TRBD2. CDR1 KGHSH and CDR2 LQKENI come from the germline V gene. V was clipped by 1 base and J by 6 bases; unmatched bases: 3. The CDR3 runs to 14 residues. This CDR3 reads CASSPLSGGDTQYF. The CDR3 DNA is TGTGCCAGCTCACCACTATCGGGGGGGGATACGCAGTATTTT.

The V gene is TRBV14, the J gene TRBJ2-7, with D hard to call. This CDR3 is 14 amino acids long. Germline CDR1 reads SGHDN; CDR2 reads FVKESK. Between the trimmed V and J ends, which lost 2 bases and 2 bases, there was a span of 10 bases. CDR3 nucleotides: TGTGCCAGCAGCCAACCAGGTTTGACCTACGAGCAGTACTTC. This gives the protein CASSQPGLTYEQYF. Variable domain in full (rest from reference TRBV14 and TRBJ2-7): EAGVTQFPSHSVIEKGQTVTLRCDPISGHDNLYWYRRVMGKEIKFLLHFVKESKQDESGMPNNRFLAERTGGTYSTLKVQPAELEDSGVYFCASSQPGLTYEQYFGPGTRLTVT.

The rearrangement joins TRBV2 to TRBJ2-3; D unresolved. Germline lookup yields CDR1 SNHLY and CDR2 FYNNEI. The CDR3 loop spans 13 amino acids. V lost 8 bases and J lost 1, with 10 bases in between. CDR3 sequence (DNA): TGTGCCAGCGATGGGCGAGGCACAGATACGCAGTATTTT. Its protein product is CASDGRGTDTQYF.

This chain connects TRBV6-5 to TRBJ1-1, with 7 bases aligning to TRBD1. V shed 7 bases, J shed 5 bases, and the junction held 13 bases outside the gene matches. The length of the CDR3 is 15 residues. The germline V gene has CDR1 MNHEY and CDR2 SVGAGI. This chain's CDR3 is CASTPGRGFWTEAFF. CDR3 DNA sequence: TGTGCCAGCACCCCTGGCAGGGGGTTTTGGACTGAAGCTTTCTTT.

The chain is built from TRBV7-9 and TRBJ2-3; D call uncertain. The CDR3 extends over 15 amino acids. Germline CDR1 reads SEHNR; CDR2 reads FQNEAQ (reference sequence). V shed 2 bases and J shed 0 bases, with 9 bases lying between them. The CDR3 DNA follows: TGTGCCAGCAGCTTAAGGCCTTCTAGCACAGATACGCAGTATTTT. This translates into CASSLRPSSTDTQYF.

The CDR3 reads CAAGRVGNEQFF. The CDR3 DNA sequence: TGTGCCGCGGGCAGGGTGGGTAATGAGCAGTTCTTC. V gene TRBV27 combines with J gene TRBJ2-1; possibly TRBD1 or TRBD2 for D (5 bases each). In germline, CDR1 is MNHEY, CDR2 SMNVEV (reference sequence). The germline V and J ends were trimmed by 11 bases and 7 bases, with 15 bases remaining between them. The CDR3 runs 12 residues.

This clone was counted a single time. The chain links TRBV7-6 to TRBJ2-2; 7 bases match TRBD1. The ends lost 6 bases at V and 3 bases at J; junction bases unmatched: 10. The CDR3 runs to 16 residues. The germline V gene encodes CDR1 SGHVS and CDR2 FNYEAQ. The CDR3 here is CASRIETGSDTGELFF. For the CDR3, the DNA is TGTGCCAGCAGGATAGAGACAGGGTCGGACACCGGGGAGCTGTTTTTT.

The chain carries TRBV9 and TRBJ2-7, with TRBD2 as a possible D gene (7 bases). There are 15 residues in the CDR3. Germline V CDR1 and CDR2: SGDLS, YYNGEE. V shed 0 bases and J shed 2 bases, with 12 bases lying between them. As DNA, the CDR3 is TGTGCCAGCAGCGTAGCCAGCGGGGACACCTACGAGCAGTACTTC. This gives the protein CASSVASGDTYEQYF.

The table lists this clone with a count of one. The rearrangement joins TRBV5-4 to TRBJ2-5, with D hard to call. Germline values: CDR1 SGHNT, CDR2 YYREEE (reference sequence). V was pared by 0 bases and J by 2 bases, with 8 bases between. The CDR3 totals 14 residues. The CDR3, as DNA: TGTGCCAGCAGCTTGGGTTCGGAACAAGAGACCCAGTACTTC. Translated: CASSLGSEQETQYF.

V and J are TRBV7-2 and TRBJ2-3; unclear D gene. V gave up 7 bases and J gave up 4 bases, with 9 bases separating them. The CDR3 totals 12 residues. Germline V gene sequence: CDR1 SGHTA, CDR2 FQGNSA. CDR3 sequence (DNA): TGTGCCAGCACCAATAACGCAGATACGCAGTATTTT. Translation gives CASTNNADTQYF.

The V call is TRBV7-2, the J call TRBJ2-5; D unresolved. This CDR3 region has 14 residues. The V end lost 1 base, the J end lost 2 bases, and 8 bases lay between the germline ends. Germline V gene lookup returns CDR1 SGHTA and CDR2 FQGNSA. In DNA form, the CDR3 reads TGTGCCAGCAGCTTAGTTCTGATGCAAGAGACCCAGTACTTC. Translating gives CASSLVLMQETQYF.